This entry concerns a single T cell receptor beta chain. The target antigen is unknown. This CDR3 spans 12 amino acids. Per the germline V gene, CDR1 is MDHEN and CDR2 is SYDVKM. V gave up 10 bases and J gave up 0 bases; unmatched junction bases: 2. Method: immunoSEQ multiplex PCR; TCRdb's copy keeps in-frame clones and lacks some. The data contain about 980,000 clones, 76% of them singletons. These data are taken from a study of shared clonotypes between healthy human individuals. Findings and caveats of the study: Memory subsets generally showed lower estimated richness than naive subsets. Though the depth was large, rarefaction showed that sorted-subset sequencing was incomplete.

The sample taken for sequencing was memory CD4+ T cells sorted from blood. Subset reported: CD45RA-negative fraction. The chain couples TRBV28 to TRBJ1-1, with 7 bases that match TRBD1. This clonotype was obtained from a man younger than 35 in good health. CDR3 protein: CATGQLNTEAFF. The CDR3 region has the DNA TGTGCCACGGGACAGTTGAACACTGAAGCTTTCTTT.